A single sample is the source of the 13 T cell receptor beta chains below, sequenced in a study of vaccination and CD4 T cells after COVID-19. Treatment noted: 10-day PBMC culture with coronavirus spike peptide pools or control peptides (ViraFEST assay). Their recognized antigens are unknown. Researchers used the Oncomine TCR Beta short-read assay to sequence DNA from cultured CD4+ T cells. TCRdb processed the PCR reads anew with MiXCR; each CDR3 protein has one entry. The top ten clones hold around an eighth of a sample with about 12,000 distinct CDR3 sequences, 30% to 40% of them seen once. Sequencing used CD4+ T cells from blood, cultured in vitro, obtained after SARS-CoV-2 vaccination. The receptors derive from a human donor who had recovered from COVID-19.

This clonotype was observed a few times. The chain joins TRBV20-1 to TRBJ2-3, with D unresolved. The germline V gene encodes CDR1 DFQATT and CDR2 SNEGSKA (reference sequence). The CDR3 runs 14 residues. The germline V and J ends were trimmed by 0 bases and 3 bases, with 10 bases remaining between them. The CDR3, as DNA: TGCAGTGCTAGAGATTCCCGACCTACAGATACGCAGTATTTT. It yields the protein CSARDSRPTDTQYF.

This clonotype was counted a few times. The gene calls are TRBV12-3 or TRBV12-4 and TRBJ2-3; 10 positions agree with TRBD1. The CDR3 is made up of 15 amino acids. V lost 7 bases, J lost 4 bases, and 8 bases stayed unmatched. This CDR3 reads CASTPFDRGPDTQYF. The CDR3 coding sequence is TGTGCCAGCACCCCATTTGACAGGGGGCCAGATACGCAGTATTTT.

The genes are TRBV27 and TRBJ2-2; D not certain. Germline V gene sequence: CDR1 MNHEY, CDR2 SMNVEV (reference sequence). V lost 5 bases to trimming and J lost 4 bases, with 5 bases between them. There are 12 residues in the CDR3. Written as DNA, the CDR3 is TGTGCCAGCAGTCCGCCCACCGGGGAGCTGTTTTTT. Translating gives CASSPPTGELFF.

The chain carries TRBV6-2 or TRBV6-3 and TRBJ1-2; D unresolved. The CDR3 extends over 13 amino acids. CDR1 and CDR2 from the germline V gene are MNHEY and SVGEGT. The germline V and J ends were trimmed by 6 bases and 5 bases, with 13 bases remaining between them. CDR3 DNA: TGTGCCAGCAGCCCCCTGGGCGGATATGGCTACACCTTC. Translating gives CASSPLGGYGYTF.

The chain couples TRBV14 to TRBJ1-1, with 9 bases identical to TRBD1. This CDR3 has 16 amino acids. Germline assignment: CDR1 SGHDN and CDR2 FVKESK. V was pared by 0 bases and J by 4 bases, with 6 bases of the junction left unmatched. The CDR3 region is CASSQDMGQGPTEAFF. Here the CDR3 DNA reads TGTGCCAGCAGCCAAGATATGGGACAGGGCCCCACTGAAGCTTTCTTT.

This clonotype occurred a few times. The V and J genes are TRBV4-3 and TRBJ2-7, with 7 nucleotides matching TRBD2. The CDR3 length is 16 residues. CDR1 is LGHNA, CDR2 YSLEER, per germline. V dropped 0 bases and J dropped 6; count of bases not matched to a gene: 11. CDR3 loop: CASSQDGGSGRGEQYF. The CDR3 region has the DNA TGCGCCAGCAGCCAAGATGGCGGATCGGGGAGGGGCGAGCAGTACTTC.

The chain is built from TRBV7-6 and TRBJ2-4, with TRBD2 identical over 10 bases. The junction had 4 bases not matched to a gene; V was cut back by 1 base and J by 1 base. The CDR3 covers 17 residues. Per the germline V gene, CDR1 is SGHVS and CDR2 is FNYEAQ. In DNA form, the CDR3 reads TGTGCCAGCAGCTTAGGACTAGCGGGTGTTGCCAAAAACATTCAGTACTTC. It encodes CASSLGLAGVAKNIQYF.

The chain combines TRBV19 with TRBJ2-5; D may be TRBD2 (11 bases). Germline assignment: CDR1 LNHDA and CDR2 SQIVND (reference sequence). Trimming shortened V by 1 base and J by 4 bases, and 34 bases separated the two germline ends. The CDR3 is 22 residues long. CDR3 in amino acids: CASSIGGQGRIAGGPGLETQYF. CDR3 nucleotides: TGTGCCAGTAGTATAGGGGGACAGGGGAGAATAGCGGGAGGGCCGGGATTAGAGACCCAGTACTTC.

Only a few counts were recorded for this clonotype. The chain carries TRBV15 and TRBJ1-2, with D perhaps matching TRBD1 (5 bases). Trimming cost V 3 bases and J 7 bases, with 18 bases left between them. Germline-derived CDR1 and CDR2 are LNHNV and YYDKDF (reference sequence). CDR3 length: 15 amino acids. This chain's CDR3 is CATSSPGLLSFGYTF. The CDR3 coding sequence is TGTGCCACCAGCAGTCCGGGACTTCTGAGTTTTGGCTACACCTTC.

The gene calls are TRBV7-2 and TRBJ2-3, with 16 bases matching TRBD2. Germline V gene sequence: CDR1 SGHTA, CDR2 FQGNSA. Losses at the gene ends were 7 bases for V and 5 bases for J; bases not matched to a gene: 3. The CDR3 sequence is 15 residues long. Here the CDR3 reads CASTGTSGRGDTQYF. CDR3 nucleotide sequence: TGTGCCAGCACCGGGACTAGCGGGAGGGGAGATACGCAGTATTTT. Using reference TRBV7-2 and TRBJ2-3 for the parts outside the CDR3, the full variable domain is GAGVSQSPSNKVTEKGKDVELRCDPISGHTALYWYRQSLGQGLEFLIYFQGNSAPDKSGLPSDRFSAERTGGSVSTLTIQRTQQEDSAVYLCASTGTSGRGDTQYFGPGTRLTVL.

This clonotype was observed a few times. The CDR3 DNA sequence: TGTGCCAGCAGCTCCGGGACTAGCGGGAGTATGAACACAGATACGCAGTATTTT. It is translated as CASSSGTSGSMNTDTQYF. V is TRBV7-9 and J is TRBJ2-3; 14 bases are a match to TRBD2. Germline V CDR1 and CDR2: SEHNR, FQNEAQ (reference sequence). Trimming took 4 bases from V and 2 from J; bases not matched to a gene: 8. CDR3 length: 18 amino acids.

The chain employs TRBV20-1 and TRBJ2-3; possibly TRBD2 for D (7 bases). Germline CDR1 and CDR2: DFQATT and SNEGSKA (reference sequence). The V end lost 0 bases, the J end lost 3 bases, and 16 bases lay between the germline ends. The CDR3 length is 16 residues. This CDR3 is CSARDRKGGWTDTQYF. The CDR3 nucleotides read TGCAGTGCTAGAGATCGAAAGGGGGGGTGGACAGATACGCAGTATTTT.

The gene calls are TRBV19 and TRBJ2-5, with 14 bases identical to TRBD2. V lost 6 bases, J lost 4 bases, and 7 bases stayed unmatched. Looked up from germline, CDR1 is LNHDA and CDR2 is SQIVND (reference sequence). The CDR3 runs 16 residues. The CDR3 region has the DNA TGTGCCAGTAGCAGGACTAGCGGGAGGATAGGAGAGACCCAGTACTTC. Its translation: CASSRTSGRIGETQYF.